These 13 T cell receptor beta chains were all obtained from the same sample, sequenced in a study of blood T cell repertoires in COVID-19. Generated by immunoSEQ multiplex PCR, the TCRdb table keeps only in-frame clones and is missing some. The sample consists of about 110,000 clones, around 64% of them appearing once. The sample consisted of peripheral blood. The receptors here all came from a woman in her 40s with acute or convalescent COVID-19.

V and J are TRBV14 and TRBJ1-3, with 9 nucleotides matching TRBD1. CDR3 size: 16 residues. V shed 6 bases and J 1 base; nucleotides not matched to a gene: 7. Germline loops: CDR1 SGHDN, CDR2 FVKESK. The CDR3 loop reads CASRRGQGLSGNTIYF. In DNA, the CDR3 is TGTGCCAGCAGGCGGGGACAGGGCCTGTCTGGAAACACCATATATTTT.

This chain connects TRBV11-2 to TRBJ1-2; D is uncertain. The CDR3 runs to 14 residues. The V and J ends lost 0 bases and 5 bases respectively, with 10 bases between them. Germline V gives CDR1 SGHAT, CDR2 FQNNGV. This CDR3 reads CASSLDRQAYGYTF. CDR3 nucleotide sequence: TGTGCCAGCAGCTTAGACCGTCAGGCTTATGGCTACACCTTC.

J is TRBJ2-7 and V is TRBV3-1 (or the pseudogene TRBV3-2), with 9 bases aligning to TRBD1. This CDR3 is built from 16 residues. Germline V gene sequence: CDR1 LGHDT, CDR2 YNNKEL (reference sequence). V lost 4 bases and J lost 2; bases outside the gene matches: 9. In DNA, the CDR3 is TGTGCCAGCAGCCCAACAAGGACAGGGGCGGCCTACGAGCAGTACTTC. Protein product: CASSPTRTGAAYEQYF.

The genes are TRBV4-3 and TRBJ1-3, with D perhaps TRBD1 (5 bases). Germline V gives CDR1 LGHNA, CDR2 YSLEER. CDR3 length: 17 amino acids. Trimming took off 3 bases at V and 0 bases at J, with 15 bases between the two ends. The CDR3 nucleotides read TGCGCCAGCAGCCAGACGAGACAGTCTTTCTCTGGAAACACCATATATTTT. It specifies CASSQTRQSFSGNTIYF.

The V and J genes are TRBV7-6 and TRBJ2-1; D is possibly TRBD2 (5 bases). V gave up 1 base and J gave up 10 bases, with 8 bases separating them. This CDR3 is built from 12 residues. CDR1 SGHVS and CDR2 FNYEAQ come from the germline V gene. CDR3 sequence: CASSLELGEQFF. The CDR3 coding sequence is TGTGCCAGCAGCTTAGAACTAGGCGAGCAGTTCTTC.

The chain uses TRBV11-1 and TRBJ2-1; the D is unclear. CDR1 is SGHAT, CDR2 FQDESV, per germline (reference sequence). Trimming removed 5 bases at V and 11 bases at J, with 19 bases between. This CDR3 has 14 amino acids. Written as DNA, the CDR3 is TGTGCCAGCAGCGAGTACTCCGTCGGGTTTAAGCAGTTCTTC. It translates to CASSEYSVGFKQFF.

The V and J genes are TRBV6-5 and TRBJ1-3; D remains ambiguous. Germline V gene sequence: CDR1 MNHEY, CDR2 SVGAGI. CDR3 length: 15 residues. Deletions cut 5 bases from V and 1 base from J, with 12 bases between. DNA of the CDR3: TGTGCCAGCAGTCGAACCACAGATTCTGGAAACACCATATATTTT. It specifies CASSRTTDSGNTIYF.

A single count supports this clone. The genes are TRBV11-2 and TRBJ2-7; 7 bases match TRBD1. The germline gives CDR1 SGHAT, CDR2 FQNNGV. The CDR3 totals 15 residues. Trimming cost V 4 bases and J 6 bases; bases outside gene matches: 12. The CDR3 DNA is TGTGCCAGCAGCTCCCCCGACAGGGCAGGGGTCGAGCAGTACTTC. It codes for CASSSPDRAGVEQYF.

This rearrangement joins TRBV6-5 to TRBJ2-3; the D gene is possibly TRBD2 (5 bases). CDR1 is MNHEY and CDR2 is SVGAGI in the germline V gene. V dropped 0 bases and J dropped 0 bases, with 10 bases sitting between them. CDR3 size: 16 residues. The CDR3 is CASSYSSPGSTDTQYF. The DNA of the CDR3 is TGTGCCAGCAGTTACTCTTCTCCGGGGAGCACAGATACGCAGTATTTT.

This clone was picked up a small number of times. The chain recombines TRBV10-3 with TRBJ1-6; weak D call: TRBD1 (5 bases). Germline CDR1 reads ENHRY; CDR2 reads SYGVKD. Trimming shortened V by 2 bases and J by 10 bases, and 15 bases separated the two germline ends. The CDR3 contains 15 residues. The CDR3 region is CAISEQEGLISPLHF. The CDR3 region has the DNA TGTGCCATCAGTGAGCAGGAGGGGCTAATCTCACCCCTCCACTTT.

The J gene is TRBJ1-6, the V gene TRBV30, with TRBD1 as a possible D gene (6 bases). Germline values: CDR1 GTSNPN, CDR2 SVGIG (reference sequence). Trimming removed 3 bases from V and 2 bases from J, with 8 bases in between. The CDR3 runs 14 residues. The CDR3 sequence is CAWRGDTYNSPLHF. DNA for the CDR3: TGTGCCTGGAGGGGGGACACCTATAATTCACCCCTCCACTTT.

The CDR3 nucleotides are TGTGCCAGCAGCCTCCAGGGAAGGGGTTCACCCCTCCACTTT. Translating it yields CASSLQGRGSPLHF. The chain recombines TRBV3-1 (or the pseudogene TRBV3-2) with TRBJ1-6, with D tentatively TRBD1 (5 bases). Germline V gene data show CDR1 as LGHDT and CDR2 as YNNKEL (reference sequence). The CDR3 consists of 14 residues. V gave up 4 bases and J gave up 9 bases, with 13 bases separating them.

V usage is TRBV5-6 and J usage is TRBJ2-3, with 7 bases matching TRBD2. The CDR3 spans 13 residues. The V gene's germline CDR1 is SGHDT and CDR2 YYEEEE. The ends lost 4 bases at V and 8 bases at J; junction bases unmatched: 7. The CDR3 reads CASSRQSGVTQYF. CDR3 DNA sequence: TGTGCCAGCAGCCGACAAAGCGGGGTTACGCAGTATTTT.